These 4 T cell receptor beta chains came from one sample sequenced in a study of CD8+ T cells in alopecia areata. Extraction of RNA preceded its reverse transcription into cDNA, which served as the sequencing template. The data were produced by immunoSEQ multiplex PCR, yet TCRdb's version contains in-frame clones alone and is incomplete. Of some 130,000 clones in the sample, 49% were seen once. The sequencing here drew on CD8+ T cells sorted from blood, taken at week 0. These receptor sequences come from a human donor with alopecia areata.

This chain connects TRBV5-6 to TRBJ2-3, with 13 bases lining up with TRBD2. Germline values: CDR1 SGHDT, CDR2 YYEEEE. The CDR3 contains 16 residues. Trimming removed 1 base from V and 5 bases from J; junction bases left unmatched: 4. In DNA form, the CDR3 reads TGTGCCAGCAGCTTGCCGACTAGCGGGGGGCGAGATACGCAGTATTTT. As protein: CASSLPTSGGRDTQYF.

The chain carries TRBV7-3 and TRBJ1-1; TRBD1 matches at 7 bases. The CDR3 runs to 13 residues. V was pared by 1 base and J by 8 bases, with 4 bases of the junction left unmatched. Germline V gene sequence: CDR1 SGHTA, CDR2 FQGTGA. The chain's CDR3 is CASSLNRGAEAFF. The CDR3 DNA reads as TGTGCCAGCAGCTTAAACAGGGGCGCCGAAGCTTTCTTT.

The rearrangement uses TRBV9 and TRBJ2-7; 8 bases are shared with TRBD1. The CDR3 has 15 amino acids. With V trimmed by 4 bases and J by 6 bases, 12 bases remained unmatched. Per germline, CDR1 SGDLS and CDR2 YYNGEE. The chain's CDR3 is CASSPHLTGAGEQYF. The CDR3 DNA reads TGTGCCAGCAGCCCCCACCTGACAGGGGCTGGCGAGCAGTACTTC.

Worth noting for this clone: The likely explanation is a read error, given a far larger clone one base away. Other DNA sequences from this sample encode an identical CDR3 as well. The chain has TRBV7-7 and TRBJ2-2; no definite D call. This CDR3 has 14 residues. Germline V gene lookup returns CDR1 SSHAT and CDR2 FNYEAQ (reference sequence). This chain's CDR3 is CASSLRASAGELFF. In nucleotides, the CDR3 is TGTGCTAGCAGCTTACGGGCGAGCGCCGGGGAGCTGTTTTTT.